This T cell receptor beta chain was retrieved from a study of blood T cells in healthy people across ages. Trimming cost V 1 base and J 7 bases, with 13 bases left between them. The CDR3 sequence is 14 residues long. CDR1 LGHNA and CDR2 YNFKEQ come from the germline V gene. This clonotype appeared a few times. Antigen unknown. Overall study results and limits: One million T cells yielded diversity estimates that were considered underestimates. For the donors, CMV status was unknown and possibly confounded expanded clonotype changes.

The authors ran a second PCR of about 6 to 12 cycles using a sample-barcoded 5' primer and a J-beta primer mix. TCRdb itself ran the 5' RACE reads through MiXCR, one entry per CDR3 protein. The sample holds about 930,000 distinct CDR3 sequences, 25% to 30% seen once. The same sample was also studied in work on T cells of mothers and their children. That study adds: Each mother gave over 9 million TCR beta CDR3 reads; each child, about 3 million. Slightly, though not significantly, more overlap was seen in related than in unrelated mother-child pairs.

The sequencing input was blood. The J gene is TRBJ1-2, the V gene TRBV4-2, with D maybe TRBD1 (6 bases). This sequence originates from a woman in her thirties or forties in good health. CDR3 residues: CASSQGSGAVGYTF. The CDR3 DNA follows: TGTGCCAGCAGCCAAGGGTCGGGGGCGGTTGGCTACACCTTC.